This T cell receptor (beta chain) appears in the sequencing data of a study of blood T cells in healthy people across ages. Study-wide results and limits: The donors' CMV status was not determined, possibly confounding changes in expanded clonotypes.

In this sample, this clonotype turned up a few times. The antigen remains undetermined. Trimming at V came to 0 bases and at J to 7 bases, leaving 15 bases not matched to a gene. Germline values: CDR1 SGHTA, CDR2 FQGNSA. The CDR3 loop spans 19 amino acids. A second PCR of roughly 6 to 12 cycles used a sample-barcoded 5' primer and a J-beta primer mix. TCRdb re-derived calls from the 5' RACE reads in MiXCR, one entry per CDR3 protein. This repertoire shows some 1,000,000 distinct CDR3 sequences, approximately 25% found once; its top ten account for less than 0.75%. These data were likewise used in another study, on T cells of mothers and their children. That paper adds: Researchers report slightly higher, though non-significant, overlap in related mother-child pairs than in unrelated pairs.

The chain uses TRBV7-2 and TRBJ2-7; 13 bases fit TRBD2. Sequencing input: blood. The receptor's source is a girl between 2 and 10 years old in good health. The CDR3 spells CASSLAAAGLAGRVREQYF. The DNA of the CDR3 is TGTGCCAGCAGCTTAGCCGCGGCGGGACTAGCGGGAAGAGTGAGAGAGCAGTACTTC.